These T cell receptor beta chains were read from a single sample in a study of T cells in Graves' hyperthyroidism and ophthalmopathy. A single record per CDR3 protein comes from TCRdb applying MiXCR to the multiplex PCR reads. This sample yields about 690,000 distinct CDR3 sequences, of which approximately 15% are seen a single time; about 14% belongs to the top ten. Material for sequencing was blood. The receptors derive from a man in his fifties with Graves' hyperthyroidism. The CDR3 runs from the conserved cysteine through the conserved F or W. The D gene is left open where the match is weak. Size tells how often a clone was seen (once, few, many) or the class of an expanded clone, and some rows leave it out.

J gene | clone size | D gene | V gene | CDR3 DNA | CDR3 protein
TRBJ1-1 | many | NA | TRBV18 | TGTGCCAGCTCGCTTGGGGTGGTAGGAACTGAAGCTTTCTTT | CASSLGVVGTEAFF
TRBJ1-6 | NA | TRBD1 | TRBV7-2 | TGTGCCAGCAGCTTCCAGGGGGCGATTAATTCACCCCTCCACTTT | CASSFQGAINSPLHF
TRBJ2-2 | few | NA | TRBV25-1 | TGTGCCAGCAGTGAATCCCAGCATTCCCTCACAAACGGGGAGCTGTTTTTT | CASSESQHSLTNGELFF
TRBJ2-5 | NA | TRBD2 | TRBV10-1 | TGCGCCAGCAGTGAGAGAGCGGGAGGCCAAGAGACCCAGTACTTC | CASSERAGGQETQYF
TRBJ2-7 | many | NA | TRBV7-9 | TGTGCCAGCAGCGAAGCAGACTATTCCTACGAGCAGTACTTC | CASSEADYSYEQYF
TRBJ2-7 | once | TRBD2 | TRBV5-1 | TGCGCCAGCAGCTTGGCGGGAGGGCCGTCTGGGGAGCAGTACTTC | CASSLAGGPSGEQYF
TRBJ1-6 | few | NA | TRBV6-2/TRBV6-3 | TGTGCCAGCAGTTACTCGGTGCTGGCGGTGATCCCCCTCCACTTT | CASSYSVLAVIPLHF
TRBJ2-7 | few | TRBD1 | TRBV12-3/TRBV12-4 | TGTGCCAGCAGTGCATTTGAGGGGGCCGAGCAGTACTTC | CASSAFEGAEQYF
TRBJ2-7 | many | TRBD1 | TRBV10-3 | TGTGCCATCAGTGATTCAGGGGGATCTTACGAGCAGTACTTC | CAISDSGGSYEQYF
TRBJ2-1 | few | NA | TRBV25-1 | TGTGCCAGCCAATCCTCGGAACCCTCCTACAATGAGCAGTTCTTC | CASQSSEPSYNEQFF
TRBJ2-3 | NA | NA | TRBV3-1 | TGTGCCAGCAGCCAAGATACGGTGGGCACAGATACGCAGTATTTT | CASSQDTVGTDTQYF
TRBJ2-5 | NA | NA | TRBV6-1 | TGTGCCAGCAGTGAAGCGGAGACTAGATCAGAGACCCAGTACTTC | CASSEAETRSETQYF
TRBJ1-2 | few | NA | TRBV30 | TGTGCCTGGAGTGTGTTAGGGAACTATGGCTACACCTTC | CAWSVLGNYGYTF
TRBJ1-4 | many | NA | TRBV6-1 | TGTGCCAGCACCTCCAGGGGTGGGGGTGAAAAACTGTTTTTT | CASTSRGGGEKLFF
TRBJ2-1 | NA | TRBD1 | TRBV7-9 | TGTGCCAGCAGCTTAGAATATGGGACAGGATACAATGAGCAGTTCTTC | CASSLEYGTGYNEQFF
TRBJ1-5 | few | NA | TRBV10-3 | TGTGCCATCAGTGAAAGTCTCTACTTCAATCAGCCCCAGCATTTT | CAISESLYFNQPQHF
TRBJ2-5 | many | NA | TRBV27 | TGTGCCAGCAGTTTTCAAGGGACCCAGTACTTC | CASSFQGTQYF
TRBJ2-1 | many | TRBD2 | TRBV20-1 | TGCAGTGCTAGATCTGGGCGGGAGCCCTCCTACAATGAGCAGTTCTTC | CSARSGREPSYNEQFF
TRBJ2-2 | few | TRBD1 | TRBV2 | TGTGCCAGCAGTGTCCAGGGGGCAGCCGGGGAGCTGTTTTTT | CASSVQGAAGELFF
TRBJ2-1 | NA | NA | TRBV24-1 | TGTGCCACCAGTGATAGATGGACAGAGACTAACAATGAGCAGTTCTTC | CATSDRWTETNNEQFF
TRBJ1-4 | NA | NA | TRBV10-1 | TGCGCCAGCAGTCAGAGTCCGGGGGATGAAAAACTGTTTTTT | CASSQSPGDEKLFF
TRBJ2-1 | NA | NA | TRBV4-1 | TGCGCCAGCAGCCGAAACAGGGCCAATGAGCAGTTCTTC | CASSRNRANEQFF
TRBJ2-5 | NA | TRBD1 | TRBV27 | TGTGCCAGCAGTCGCCGGGCGGGACAGGGGGTTGTGGAGACCCAGTACTTC | CASSRRAGQGVVETQYF
TRBJ1-2 | few | NA | TRBV14 | TGTGCCAGCAGTCACGGACCGCATCGAAAGCGGGAGGGCTACACCTTC | CASSHGPHRKREGYTF
TRBJ1-5 | few | NA | TRBV28 | TGTGCCACCAAGGCCGGGACCGACAATCAGCCCCAGCATTTT | CATKAGTDNQPQHF
TRBJ2-5 | many | NA | TRBV11-2 | TGTGCCAGCAGCTTACGCCCGAGGGAGACCCAGTACTTC | CASSLRPRETQYF
TRBJ1-3 | many | NA | TRBV28 | TGTGCCAGCAGTCCCGTGTACTCTGGAAACACCATATATTTT | CASSPVYSGNTIYF
TRBJ2-1 | many | TRBD2 | TRBV15 | TGTGCCACCAGCAGCCCTCTTAGCGGGAGGGCCTCGGATGAGCAGTTCTTC | CATSSPLSGRASDEQFF
TRBJ2-1 | many | NA | TRBV28 | TGTGCCAGCAGTCGGAGAGAGTTTAAAGGATCCTACAATGAGCAGTTCTTC | CASSRREFKGSYNEQFF
TRBJ2-7 | many | NA | TRBV27 | TGTGCCAGCAGGCCACGCTTGACTAGTAGCTACGAGCAGTACTTC | CASRPRLTSSYEQYF
TRBJ1-1 | many | NA | TRBV12-3/TRBV12-4 | TGTGCCAGCAGTTTAATCCCACCGAACACTGAAGCTTTCTTT | CASSLIPPNTEAFF
TRBJ1-3 | few | NA | TRBV28 | TGTGCCAGCAGTTTGCTCCGTCGGGTAGCTGGAAACACCATATATTTT | CASSLLRRVAGNTIYF
TRBJ2-1 | few | NA | TRBV6-1 | TGTGCCAGCCTTCGGGGCGGTTCCTACAATGAGCAGTTCTTC | CASLRGGSYNEQFF
TRBJ2-1 | many | TRBD2 | TRBV27 | TGTGCCAGCAGTTTAGACCAGGCGGGGGGTGAGCAGTTCTTC | CASSLDQAGGEQFF
TRBJ1-2 | NA | TRBD1 | TRBV6-1 | TGTGCCAGCAGAAGGGACAGGCTGATCTATGGCTACACCTTC | CASRRDRLIYGYTF
TRBJ2-3 | NA | NA | TRBV10-3 | TGTGCCATCGGAGGGTACACAGATACGCAGTATTTT | CAIGGYTDTQYF
TRBJ2-7 | NA | TRBD2 | TRBV7-6 | TGTGCCAGCAGGTTATCCCCGACTAGCGGATCCTCCTACGAGCAGTACTTC | CASRLSPTSGSSYEQYF
TRBJ2-7 | NA | NA | TRBV29-1 | TGCAGCGTTGAAGCGGAGTTAGCCTACGAGCAGTACTTC | CSVEAELAYEQYF
TRBJ2-6 | few | NA | TRBV20-1 | TGCAGTGCTCGCCCCGGGCACGTCGGCTCGGGGGCCAACGTCCTGACTTTC | CSARPGHVGSGANVLTF
TRBJ1-6 | NA | NA | TRBV10-3 | TGTGCCATCAGTGATAGGGGCTATAATTCACCCCTCCACTTT | CAISDRGYNSPLHF